This paragraph covers one TCR beta chain sequence. There is no known antigen for this receptor. The record has no base qualities; no much larger clone is one base away. Receptor amplification or capture employed RT-PCR. Sequencing was carried out with an Illumina HiSeq 2500. The public sequencing data were trimmed at Q25 with fastp and processed into clonotypes with MiXCR by TCRdb, which kept only in-frame beta chains. Rows with one shared CDR3 protein collapse into an entry with the most common genes and DNA. This sample lists roughly 630,000 distinct CDR3 sequences; roughly 15% were detected once. The ten largest account for 7.6% of the sample. From its cysteine to its phenylalanine, the CDR3 spans 15 amino acids. The read is trimmed to its CDR3 DNA, 45 bases read in frame from base 1. V and J are truncated by 3 bases and 1 base respectively, leaving an intervening sequence of 12 bases. In the germline V gene (reference sequence), CDR1 corresponds to SEHNR and CDR2 to FQNEAQ.

The data were obtained in a study of response to subunit inactivated influenza vaccine listed by TCRdb under 2018. Background for the entire study: The study used deep quantitative T cell receptor repertoire profiling to track responses to a trivalent subunit inactivated influenza vaccine.

What the work shows at the level of the full study, not this receptor alone: According to the authors, only a limited number of new T cells may be recruited by each seasonal influenza vaccination.

Specimen: PBMCs from blood, collected about 14 days before vaccination. The receptor was isolated from a man between 50 and 59 years old who received an inactivated influenza vaccine. Donor details come from another sample of the same person, matched by shared clones. The chain is made from TRBV7-9 and TRBJ2-5; the D region possibly corresponds to TRBD2 (6 bases align). The CDR3 loop reads CASSLFRETQETQYF. DNA sequence: TGTGCCAGCAGCTTGTTCCGGGAGACCCAAGAGACCCAGTACTTC.